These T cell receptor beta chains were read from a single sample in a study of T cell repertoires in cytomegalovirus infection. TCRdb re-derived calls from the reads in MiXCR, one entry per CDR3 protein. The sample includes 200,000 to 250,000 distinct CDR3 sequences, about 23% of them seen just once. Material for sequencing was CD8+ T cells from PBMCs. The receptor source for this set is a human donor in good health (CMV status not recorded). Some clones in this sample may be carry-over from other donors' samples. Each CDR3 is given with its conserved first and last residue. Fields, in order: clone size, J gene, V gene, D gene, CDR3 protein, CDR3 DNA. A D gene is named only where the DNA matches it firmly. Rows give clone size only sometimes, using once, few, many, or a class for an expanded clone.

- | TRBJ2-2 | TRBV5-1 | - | CASSFDGQGELFF | TGCGCCAGCAGCTTTGATGGACAGGGGGAGCTGTTTTTT
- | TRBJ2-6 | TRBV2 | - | CASSGQGGLSGANVLTF | TGTGCCAGCAGTGGGCAGGGGGGTCTGTCTGGGGCCAACGTCCTGACTTTC
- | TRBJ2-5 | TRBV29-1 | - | CSVVGLGETQYF | TGCAGCGTTGTTGGGCTCGGAGAGACCCAGTACTTC
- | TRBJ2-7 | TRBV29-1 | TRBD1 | CSARTGSSYEQYF | TGCAGCGCCCGGACAGGGAGCTCCTACGAGCAGTACTTC
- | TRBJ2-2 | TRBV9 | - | CASSTSGTNANTGELFF | TGTGCCAGCAGCACATCGGGGACCAACGCGAACACCGGGGAGCTGTTTTTT
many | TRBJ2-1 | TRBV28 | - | CASSFDYLAEQFF | TGTGCCAGCAGTTTCGACTACTTGGCTGAGCAGTTCTTC
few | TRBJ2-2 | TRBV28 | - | CASSLIATNTGELFF | TGTGCCAGCAGTTTAATTGCAACGAACACCGGGGAGCTGTTTTTT
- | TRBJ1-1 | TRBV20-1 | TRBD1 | CSARVDPGQGNTEAFF | TGCAGTGCTCGAGTGGATCCGGGACAGGGGAACACTGAAGCTTTCTTT
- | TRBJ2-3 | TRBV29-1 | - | CSVVQDTDTQYF | TGCAGCGTTGTGCAGGACACAGATACGCAGTATTTT
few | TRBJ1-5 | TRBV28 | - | CASSSSRNQPQHF | TGTGCCAGCAGTTCCTCTCGTAATCAGCCCCAGCATTTT
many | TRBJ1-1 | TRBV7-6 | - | CASSPPGGDEAFF | TGTGCCAGCAGCCCACCTGGGGGAGATGAAGCTTTCTTT
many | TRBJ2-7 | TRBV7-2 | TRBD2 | CASSLAGLAGGTYEQYF | TGTGCCAGCAGCTTAGCGGGACTAGCGGGGGGGACCTACGAGCAGTACTTC
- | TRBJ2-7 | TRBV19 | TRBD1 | CASQPGGQGSYEQYF | TGTGCCAGTCAGCCGGGGGGACAGGGGAGCTACGAGCAGTACTTC
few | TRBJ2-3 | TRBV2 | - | CASSEEASTDTQYF | TGTGCCAGCAGTGAGGAGGCTAGCACAGATACGCAGTATTTT
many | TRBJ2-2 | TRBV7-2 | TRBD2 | CASTDGLGVGELFF | TGTGCCAGCACCGACGGACTAGGCGTCGGGGAGCTGTTTTTT
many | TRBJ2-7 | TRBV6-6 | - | CASSYGGNYEQYF | TGTGCCAGCAGTTACGGGGGGAACTACGAGCAGTACTTC